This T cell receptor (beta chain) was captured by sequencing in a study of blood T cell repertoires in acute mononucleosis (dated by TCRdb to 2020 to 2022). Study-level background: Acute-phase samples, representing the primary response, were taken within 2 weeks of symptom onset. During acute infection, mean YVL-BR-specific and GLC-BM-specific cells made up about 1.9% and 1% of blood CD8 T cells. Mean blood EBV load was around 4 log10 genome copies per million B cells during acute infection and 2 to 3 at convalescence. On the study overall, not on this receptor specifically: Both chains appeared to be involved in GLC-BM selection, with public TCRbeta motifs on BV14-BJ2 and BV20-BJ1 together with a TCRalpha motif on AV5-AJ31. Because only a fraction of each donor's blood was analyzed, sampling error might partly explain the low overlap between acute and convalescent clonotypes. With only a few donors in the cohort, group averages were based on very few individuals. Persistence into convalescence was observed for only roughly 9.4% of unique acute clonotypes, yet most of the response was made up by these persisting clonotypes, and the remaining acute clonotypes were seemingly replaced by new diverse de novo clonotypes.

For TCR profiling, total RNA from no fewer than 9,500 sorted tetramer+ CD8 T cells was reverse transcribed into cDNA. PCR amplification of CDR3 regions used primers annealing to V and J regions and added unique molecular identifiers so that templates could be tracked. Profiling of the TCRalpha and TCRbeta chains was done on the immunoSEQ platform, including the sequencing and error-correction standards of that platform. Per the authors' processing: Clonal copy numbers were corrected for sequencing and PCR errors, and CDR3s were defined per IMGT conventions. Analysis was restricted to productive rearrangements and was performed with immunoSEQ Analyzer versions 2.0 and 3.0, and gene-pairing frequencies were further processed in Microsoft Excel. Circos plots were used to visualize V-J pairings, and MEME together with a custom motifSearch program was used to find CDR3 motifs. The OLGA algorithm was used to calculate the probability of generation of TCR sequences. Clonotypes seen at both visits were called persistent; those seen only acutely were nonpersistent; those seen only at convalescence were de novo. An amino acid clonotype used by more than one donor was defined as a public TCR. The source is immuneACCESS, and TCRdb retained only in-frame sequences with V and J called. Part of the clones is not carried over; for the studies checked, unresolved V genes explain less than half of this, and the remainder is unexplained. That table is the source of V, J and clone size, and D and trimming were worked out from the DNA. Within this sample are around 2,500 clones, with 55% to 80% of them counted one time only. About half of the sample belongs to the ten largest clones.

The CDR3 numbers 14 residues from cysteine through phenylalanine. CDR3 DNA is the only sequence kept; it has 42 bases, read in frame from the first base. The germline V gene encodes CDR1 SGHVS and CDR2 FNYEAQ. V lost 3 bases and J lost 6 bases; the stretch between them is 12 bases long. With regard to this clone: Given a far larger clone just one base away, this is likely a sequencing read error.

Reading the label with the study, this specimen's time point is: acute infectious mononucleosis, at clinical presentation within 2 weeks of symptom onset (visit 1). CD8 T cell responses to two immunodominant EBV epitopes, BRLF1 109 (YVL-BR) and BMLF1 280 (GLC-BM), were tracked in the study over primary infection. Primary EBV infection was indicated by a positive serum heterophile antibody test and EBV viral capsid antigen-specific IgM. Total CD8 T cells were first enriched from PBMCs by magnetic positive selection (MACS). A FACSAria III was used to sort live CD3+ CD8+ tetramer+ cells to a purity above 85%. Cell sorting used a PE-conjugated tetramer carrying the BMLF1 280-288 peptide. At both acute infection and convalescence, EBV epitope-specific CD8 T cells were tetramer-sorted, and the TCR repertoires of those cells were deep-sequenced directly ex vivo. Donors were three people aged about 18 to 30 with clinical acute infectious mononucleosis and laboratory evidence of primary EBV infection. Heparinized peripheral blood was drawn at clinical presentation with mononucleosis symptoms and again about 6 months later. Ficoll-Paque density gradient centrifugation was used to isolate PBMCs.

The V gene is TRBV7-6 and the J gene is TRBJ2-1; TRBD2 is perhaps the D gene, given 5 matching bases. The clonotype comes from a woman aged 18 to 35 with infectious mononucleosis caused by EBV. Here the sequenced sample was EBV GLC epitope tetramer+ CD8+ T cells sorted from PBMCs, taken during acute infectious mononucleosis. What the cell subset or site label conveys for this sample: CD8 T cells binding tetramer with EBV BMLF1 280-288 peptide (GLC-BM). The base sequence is TGTGCCAGCAGCTTCCGGACGGGGTGCAATGAGCAGTTCTTC. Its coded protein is CASSFRTGCNEQFF. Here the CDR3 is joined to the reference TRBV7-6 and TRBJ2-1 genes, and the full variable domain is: GAGVSQSPRYKVTKRGQDVALRCDPISGHVSLYWYRQALGQGPEFLTYFNYEAQQDKSGLPNDRFSAERPEGSISTLTIQRTEQRDSAMYRCASSFRTGCNEQFFGPGTRLTVL.